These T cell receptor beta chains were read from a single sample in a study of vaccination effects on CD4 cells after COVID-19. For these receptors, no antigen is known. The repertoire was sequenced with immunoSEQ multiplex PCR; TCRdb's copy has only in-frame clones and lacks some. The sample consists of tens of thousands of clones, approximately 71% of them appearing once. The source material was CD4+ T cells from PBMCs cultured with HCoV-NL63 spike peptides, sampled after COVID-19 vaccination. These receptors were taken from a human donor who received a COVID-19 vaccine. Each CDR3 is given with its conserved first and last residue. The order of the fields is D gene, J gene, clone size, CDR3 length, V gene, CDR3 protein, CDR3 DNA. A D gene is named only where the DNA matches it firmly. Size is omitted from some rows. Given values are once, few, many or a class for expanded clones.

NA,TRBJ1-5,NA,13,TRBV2,CASSEVYNQPQHF,TGTGCCAGCAGTGAGGTTTACAATCAGCCCCAGCATTTT
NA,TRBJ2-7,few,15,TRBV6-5,CASSYSPDGFGEQYF,TGTGCCAGCAGTTACTCTCCGGACGGATTCGGCGAGCAGTACTTC
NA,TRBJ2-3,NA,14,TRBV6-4,CASSDGGPTDTQYF,TGTGCCAGCAGTGACGGGGGGCCCACAGATACGCAGTATTTT
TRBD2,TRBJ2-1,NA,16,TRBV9,CASSVGSAGAYNEQFF,TGTGCCAGCAGCGTAGGATCAGCGGGGGCGTACAATGAGCAGTTCTTC
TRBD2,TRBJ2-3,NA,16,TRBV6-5,CASSYSGLVGTDTQYF,TGTGCCAGCAGTTACTCGGGACTAGTGGGCACAGATACGCAGTATTTT
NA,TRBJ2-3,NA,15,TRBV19,CASSLRGGLADTQYF,TGTGCCAGTAGTCTCAGGGGAGGATTGGCAGATACGCAGTATTTT
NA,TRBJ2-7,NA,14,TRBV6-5,CASSQGRGGGEQYF,TGTGCCAGCAGCCAGGGGAGAGGGGGTGGCGAGCAGTACTTC
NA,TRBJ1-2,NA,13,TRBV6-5,CASGREINYGYTF,TGTGCCTCCGGACGGGAGATTAACTATGGCTACACCTTC
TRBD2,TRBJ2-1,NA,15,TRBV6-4,CASSELAGGPNEQFF,TGTGCCAGCAGTGAACTAGCGGGGGGGCCCAATGAGCAGTTCTTC
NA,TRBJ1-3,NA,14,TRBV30,CAGYDPRSGNTIYF,TGTGCCGGCTACGACCCTCGCTCTGGAAACACCATATATTTT
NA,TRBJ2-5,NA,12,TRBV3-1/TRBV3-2,CASSQTQETQYF,TGTGCCAGCAGCCAAACTCAAGAGACCCAGTACTTC
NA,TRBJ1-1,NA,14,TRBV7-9,CASTLGAGDTEAFF,TGTGCCAGCACCTTGGGGGCGGGGGACACTGAAGCTTTCTTT
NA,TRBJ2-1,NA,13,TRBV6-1,CASSDPNKNEQFF,TGTGCCAGCAGTGACCCGAATAAGAATGAGCAGTTCTTC
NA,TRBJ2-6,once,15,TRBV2,CASPPRGAGANVLTF,TGTGCCAGTCCGCCCAGGGGGGCTGGGGCCAACGTCCTGACTTTC
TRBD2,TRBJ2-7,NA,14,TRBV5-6,CASGRLAGDYEQYF,TGTGCCAGCGGAAGGCTAGCGGGAGATTACGAGCAGTACTTC
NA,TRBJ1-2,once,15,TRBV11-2,CASSLGAWPEHVYTF,TGTGCCAGCAGCTTAGGGGCATGGCCAGAACATGTCTACACCTTC
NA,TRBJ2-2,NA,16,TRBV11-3,CASSSSGSIVTGELFF,TGTGCCAGCAGCTCCTCAGGGTCAATTGTTACCGGGGAGCTGTTTTTT
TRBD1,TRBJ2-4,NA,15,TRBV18,CASSPTGQGAGIQYF,TGTGCCAGCTCACCCACCGGACAGGGGGCCGGCATTCAGTACTTC
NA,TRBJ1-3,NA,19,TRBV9,CASSVATVGQGRSGNTIYF,TGTGCCAGCAGCGTAGCTACGGTGGGCCAAGGGAGATCTGGAAACACCATATATTTT
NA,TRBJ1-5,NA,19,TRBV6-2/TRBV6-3,CASSYSIPQTTQSNQPQHF,TGTGCCAGCAGTTACTCGATTCCTCAAACAACGCAGAGCAATCAGCCCCAGCATTTT
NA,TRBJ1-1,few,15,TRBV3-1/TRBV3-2,CASSQGYRAVSEAFF,TGTGCCAGCAGCCAAGGGTACCGGGCGGTATCTGAAGCTTTCTTT
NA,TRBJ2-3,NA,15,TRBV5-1,CASSLFMVSTDTQYF,TGCGCCAGCAGCTTGTTTATGGTCAGCACAGATACGCAGTATTTT
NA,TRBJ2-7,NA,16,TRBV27,CASSSFDRSRVYEQYF,TGTGCCAGCAGTTCCTTCGACAGGTCCCGCGTTTACGAGCAGTACTTC
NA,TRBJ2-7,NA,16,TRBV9,CASSVAGAGSFQEQYF,TGTGCCAGCAGCGTAGCAGGGGCAGGGTCATTTCAAGAGCAGTACTTC
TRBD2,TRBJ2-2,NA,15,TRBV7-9,CASQSSGSFQGELFF,TGTGCCAGCCAATCTAGCGGGAGCTTTCAAGGGGAGCTGTTTTTT
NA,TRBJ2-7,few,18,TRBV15,CATSRESLQTIGPYEQYF,TGTGCCACCAGCAGAGAGTCCCTCCAAACGATAGGACCCTACGAGCAGTACTTC
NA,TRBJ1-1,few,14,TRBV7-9,CASSSGNGDTEAFF,TGTGCCAGCAGCTCAGGGAATGGGGACACTGAAGCTTTCTTT
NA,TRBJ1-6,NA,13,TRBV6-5,CASEAGLPSPLHF,TGTGCCAGCGAGGCAGGGCTGCCTTCACCCCTCCACTTT
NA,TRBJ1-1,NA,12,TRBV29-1,CSGWGGNTEAFF,TGCAGCGGATGGGGGGGGAACACTGAAGCTTTCTTT
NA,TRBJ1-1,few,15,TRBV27,CASRLFRTSATEAFF,TGTGCCAGCAGGCTATTTAGGACCTCGGCGACTGAAGCTTTCTTT
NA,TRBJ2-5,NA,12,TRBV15,CATSRDIETQYF,TGTGCCACCAGCAGAGATATTGAGACCCAGTACTTC
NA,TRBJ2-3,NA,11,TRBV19,CASSSVDTQYF,TGTGCCAGTAGTTCTGTAGATACGCAGTATTTT
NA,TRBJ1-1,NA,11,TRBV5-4,CASSLSQVPFF,TGTGCCAGCAGCTTAAGTCAGGTCCCCTTCTTT
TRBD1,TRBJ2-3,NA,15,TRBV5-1,CASSSDRVATDTQYF,TGCGCCAGCAGCTCGGACAGGGTGGCCACAGATACGCAGTATTTT
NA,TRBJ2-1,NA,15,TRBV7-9,CASSQRSGSYNEQFF,TGTGCCAGCAGCCAAAGGAGCGGGTCGTACAATGAGCAGTTCTTC
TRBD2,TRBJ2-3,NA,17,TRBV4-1,CASSLLGTSGSTDTQYF,TGCGCCAGCAGCCTCCTCGGGACTAGCGGTAGCACAGATACGCAGTATTTT
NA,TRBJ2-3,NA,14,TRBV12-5,CASGLQGGTDTQYF,TGTGCTAGTGGTTTGCAAGGGGGCACAGATACGCAGTATTTT
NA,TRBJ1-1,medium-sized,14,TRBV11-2,CASSFATGTREAFF,TGTGCCAGCAGCTTCGCGACCGGGACCCGCGAAGCTTTCTTT
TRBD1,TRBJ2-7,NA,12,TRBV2,CASSGDSWEQYF,TGTGCCAGCAGTGGGGACAGCTGGGAGCAGTACTTC
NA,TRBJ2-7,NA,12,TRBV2,CASSLDIHEQYF,TGTGCCAGTTCATTGGACATCCACGAGCAGTACTTC
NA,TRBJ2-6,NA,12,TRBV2,CASSVGANVLTF,TGTGCCAGCAGTGTTGGGGCCAACGTCCTGACTTTC
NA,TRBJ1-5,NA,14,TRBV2,CASREDGGNQPQHF,TGTGCCAGCAGAGAGGACGGAGGGAATCAGCCCCAGCATTTT
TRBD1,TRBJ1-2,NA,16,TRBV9,CASSGPQGVGQNGYTF,TGTGCCAGCAGCGGACCACAGGGGGTCGGGCAAAATGGCTACACCTTC
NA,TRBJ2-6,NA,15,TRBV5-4,CASSLAGTGANVLTF,TGTGCCAGCAGCTTGGCCGGGACAGGGGCCAACGTCCTGACTTTC
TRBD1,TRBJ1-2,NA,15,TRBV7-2,CASSLGDSTRYGYTF,TGTGCCAGCAGCTTAGGGGACAGTACGCGTTATGGCTACACCTTC
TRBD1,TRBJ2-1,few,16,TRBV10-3,CASATGTGVSYNEQFF,TGTGCCAGCGCTACCGGGACAGGGGTCTCCTACAATGAGCAGTTCTTC
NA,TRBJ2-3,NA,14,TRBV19,CASSTGRGTDTQYF,TGTGCCAGTAGTACCGGACGAGGGACAGATACGCAGTATTTT
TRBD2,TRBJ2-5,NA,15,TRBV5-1,CASSLSPGGQETQYF,TGCGCCAGCAGCTTGTCGCCGGGGGGCCAAGAGACCCAGTACTTC
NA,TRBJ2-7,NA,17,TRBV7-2,CASSLYRVGQGYYEQYF,TGTGCCAGCAGCTTATATCGGGTCGGGCAGGGGTACTACGAGCAGTACTTC
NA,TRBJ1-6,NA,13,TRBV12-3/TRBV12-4,CASSLNSNSPLHF,TGTGCCAGCAGTTTAAACAGCAATTCACCCCTCCACTTT
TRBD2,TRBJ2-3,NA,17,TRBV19,CASSITPSGVSPDTQYF,TGTGCCAGTAGTATAACCCCTAGCGGGGTGTCCCCAGATACGCAGTATTTT
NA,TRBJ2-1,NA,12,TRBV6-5,CASMDSYNEQFF,TGTGCCAGCATGGATTCCTACAATGAGCAGTTCTTC
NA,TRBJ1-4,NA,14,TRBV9,CASSRGQSNEKLFF,TGTGCCAGCTCCCGAGGACAGAGTAATGAAAAACTGTTTTTT
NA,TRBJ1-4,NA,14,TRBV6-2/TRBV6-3,CASSYAPVGEKLFF,TGTGCCAGCAGTTACGCCCCAGTTGGTGAAAAACTGTTTTTT
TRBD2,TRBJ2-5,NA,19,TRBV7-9,CASRSKVASGGPYQETQYF,TGTGCCAGCAGATCGAAGGTGGCTAGCGGGGGCCCGTACCAAGAGACCCAGTACTTC
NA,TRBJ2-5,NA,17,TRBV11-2,CASSLGSWPNIEETQYF,TGTGCCAGCAGCTTGGGATCGTGGCCCAACATCGAAGAGACCCAGTACTTC
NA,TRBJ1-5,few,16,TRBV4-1,CASSQDGGFGNQPQHF,TGCGCCAGCAGCCAAGATGGGGGTTTCGGCAATCAGCCCCAGCATTTT